A single sample is the source of the 23 T cell receptor beta chains below, sequenced in a study of blood T cell repertoires in COVID-19. Produced via immunoSEQ multiplex PCR; TCRdb's table is partial and in-frame only. The sample holds 150,000 to 200,000 clones, roughly 84% seen once. The sequenced sample was peripheral blood. The source of these receptors is a woman of 80 years or more with active or convalescent COVID-19.

The chain couples TRBV19 to TRBJ2-6, with 7 bases that match TRBD1. From germline, CDR1 is LNHDA and CDR2 SQIVND (reference sequence). J gave up 0 bases and V 5 bases, and 7 bases lay outside the gene matches. The CDR3 has 17 amino acids. The CDR3 reads CASSAQGVNSGANVLTF. CDR3 in DNA: TGTGCCAGTAGTGCCCAGGGGGTTAACTCTGGGGCCAACGTCCTGACTTTC.

This clone was seen a few times. The chain links TRBV6-5 to TRBJ1-1; D might be TRBD1 (5 bases). V was trimmed by 7 bases and J by 4 bases, leaving 19 bases between them. This CDR3 spans 15 amino acids. The V gene's germline CDR1 is MNHEY and CDR2 SVGAGI. The CDR3 coding sequence is TGTGCCAGCACCCCCCGGGACTTGAAGGGCACTGAAGCTTTCTTT. It encodes CASTPRDLKGTEAFF.

The rearrangement joins TRBV18 to TRBJ1-1, with D uncertain. This CDR3 has 18 residues. Germline V CDR1 and CDR2: KGHSH, LQKENI. Trimming took 2 bases from V and 1 from J, leaving 20 bases between them. Written as DNA, the CDR3 is TGTGCCAGCTCACCAAATTTTGGTCCGACAAAGGCGAACACTGAAGCTTTCTTT. Amino acids: CASSPNFGPTKANTEAFF.

The chain joins TRBV9 to TRBJ2-5; D is possibly TRBD2 (6 bases). V lost 4 bases, J lost 3 bases, and 13 bases lay in between. Germline assignment: CDR1 SGDLS and CDR2 YYNGEE. The CDR3 length is 14 residues. The DNA for the CDR3 is TGTGCCAGCAGCCGGGATCGGGGGAAAGAGACCCAGTACTTC. Its translation: CASSRDRGKETQYF.

The chain uses TRBV13 and TRBJ1-1, with D maybe TRBD1 (6 bases). CDR3 length: 14 amino acids. V was pared by 5 bases and J by 4 bases, with 14 bases between. Per germline, CDR1 PRHDT and CDR2 FYEKMQ (reference sequence). DNA for the CDR3: TGTGCCAGCAGCAACAGAGGGGGTGGCACTGAAGCTTTCTTT. Its translation: CASSNRGGGTEAFF. The whole variable domain, filled in from reference TRBV13 and TRBJ1-1, reads AAGVIQSPRHLIKEKRETATLKCYPIPRHDTVYWYQQGPGQDPQFLISFYEKMQSDKGSIPDRFSAQQFSDYHSELNMSSLELGDSALYFCASSNRGGGTEAFFGQGTRLTVV.

The rearrangement uses TRBV25-1 and TRBJ2-5; a weak D match, TRBD2 (5 bases). V gave up 6 bases and J gave up 5 bases, with 16 bases separating them. The V gene's germline CDR1 is MGHDK and CDR2 SYGVNS. The CDR3 is 14 amino acids. Here the CDR3 reads CASSNRGFSETQYF. CDR3 DNA sequence: TGTGCCAGCAGCAACCGAGGGTTTTCGGAGACCCAGTACTTC.

This sequence joins TRBV6-6 and TRBJ1-2; weak D call: TRBD1 (6 bases). Per the germline V gene, CDR1 is MNHNY and CDR2 is SVGAGI (reference sequence). CDR3 length equals 14 residues. Trimming took off 3 bases at V and 5 bases at J, with 13 bases between the two ends. This chain's CDR3 is CASSYGGASYGYTF. CDR3 in DNA: TGTGCCAGCAGTTATGGGGGGGCTTCATATGGCTACACCTTC.

V is TRBV27 and J is TRBJ1-1; weak D call: TRBD1 (5 bases). This CDR3 spans 13 amino acids. Germline CDR1 and CDR2: MNHEY and SMNVEV (reference sequence). Between the trimmed V and J ends, which lost 4 bases and 3 bases, there was a span of 9 bases. The CDR3 sequence is CASSSIRDTEAFF. In nucleotides, the CDR3 is TGTGCCAGCAGTTCTATCAGGGACACTGAAGCTTTCTTT.

This clone showed up just a few times. The V and J genes are TRBV10-3 and TRBJ2-1; 11 bases are shared with TRBD2. Trimming removed 6 bases from V and 4 bases from J; junction bases left unmatched: 8. The germline gives CDR1 ENHRY, CDR2 SYGVKD. CDR3 length: 16 residues. CDR3 bases: TGTGCCATCAGGGGCGGGACTAGCGGACTATACAATGAGCAGTTCTTC. Its protein is CAIRGGTSGLYNEQFF.

The V call is TRBV5-1, the J call TRBJ2-1, with 7 bases that match TRBD2. CDR1 is SGHRS and CDR2 is YFSETQ in the germline V gene. The CDR3 spans 17 residues. V dropped 4 bases and J dropped 3; count of bases not matched to a gene: 13. The chain's CDR3 is CASSPSRGAGIYNEQFF. The CDR3 DNA is TGCGCCAGCAGCCCAAGTAGGGGAGCGGGGATCTACAATGAGCAGTTCTTC.

V is TRBV18 and J is TRBJ1-1; weak D call: TRBD1 (6 bases). CDR1 KGHSH and CDR2 LQKENI come from the germline V gene. Trimming cost V 5 bases and J 1 base, with 11 bases left between them. CDR3 length: 14 residues. In DNA, the CDR3 is TGTGCCAGCTCAAGCATCAGGGGGAACACTGAAGCTTTCTTT. Protein product: CASSSIRGNTEAFF.

The V gene is TRBV7-9, the J gene TRBJ2-7; D is perhaps TRBD1 (5 bases). The germline V and J ends were trimmed by 5 bases and 1 base, with 12 bases remaining between them. Germline V gene data show CDR1 as SEHNR and CDR2 as FQNEAQ (reference sequence). The CDR3 totals 14 residues. The CDR3 reads CASSARDRSYEQYF. The DNA for the CDR3 is TGTGCCAGCAGCGCCCGCGACAGATCCTACGAGCAGTACTTC.

V gene TRBV7-2 combines with J gene TRBJ2-2; D unclear. The length of the CDR3 is 16 residues. The germline CDR1 and CDR2 sequences are SGHTA and FQGNSA. V was trimmed by 2 bases and J by 1 base, leaving 11 bases between them. CDR3 sequence reads: CASSLYSHQNTGELFF. DNA of the CDR3: TGTGCCAGCAGCTTATATTCACACCAGAACACCGGGGAGCTGTTTTTT.

The rearrangement uses TRBV5-1 and TRBJ1-2; D may be TRBD1 (6 bases). The V end was cut by 1 base, the J end by 5 bases, with 12 bases between. The V gene's germline CDR1 is SGHRS and CDR2 YFSETQ. The CDR3 is 14 residues long. The CDR3 DNA reads TGCGCCAGCAGCTTGCAGGGGCTAGAGTATGGCTACACCTTC. Translating it yields CASSLQGLEYGYTF.

The gene calls are TRBV2 and TRBJ2-1; 14 nucleotides agree with TRBD2. Unmatched junction bases numbered 16, after V lost 2 bases and J lost 7 bases. CDR3 length: 20 amino acids. CDR1 and CDR2 from the germline V gene are SNHLY and FYNNEI. The CDR3 is CASSESPPGLAGGRVNEQFF. CDR3 nucleotides: TGTGCCAGCAGTGAAAGCCCCCCTGGACTAGCGGGGGGCCGGGTGAATGAGCAGTTCTTC.

The chain carries TRBV25-1 and TRBJ1-6; a weak D match, TRBD1 (5 bases). The germline V and J ends were trimmed by 3 bases and 3 bases, with 6 bases remaining between them. This CDR3 has 14 residues. Per germline, CDR1 MGHDK and CDR2 SYGVNS. The CDR3 region is CASSDGGYNSPLHF. Written as DNA, the CDR3 is TGTGCCAGCAGTGACGGGGGCTATAATTCACCCCTCCACTTT.

The chain carries TRBV7-2 and TRBJ1-2; TRBD1 aligns across 7 bases. From germline, CDR1 is SGHTA and CDR2 FQGNSA. Trimming cost V 5 bases and J 7 bases; bases outside gene matches: 10. The CDR3 extends over 14 amino acids. The DNA for the CDR3 is TGTGCCAGCAGCCCACGGGTACAGGGGCTTGGCTACACCTTC. It translates to CASSPRVQGLGYTF.

The gene calls are TRBV12-5 and TRBJ1-2; D gene uncertain. The V end was cut by 1 base, the J end by 2 bases, with 8 bases between. CDR3 length: 14 amino acids. From germline, CDR1 is LGHNT and CDR2 FRNRAP. Here the CDR3 reads CASGLGTVNYGYTF. DNA of the CDR3: TGTGCTAGTGGTTTGGGCACGGTGAACTATGGCTACACCTTC.

The rearrangement links TRBV10-1 to TRBJ1-5; D not resolved. This CDR3 comprises 13 residues. Germline V lookup: CDR1 WNHNN, CDR2 SYGVQD (reference sequence). The germline V and J ends were trimmed by 6 bases and 4 bases, with 10 bases remaining between them. CDR3 DNA: TGCGCCAGCAGCCCCGACGGGAATCAGCCCCAGCATTTT. Protein: CASSPDGNQPQHF.

The rearrangement joins TRBV30 to TRBJ1-1; 9 bases line up with TRBD1. This CDR3 is 15 amino acids long. Germline-derived CDR1 and CDR2 are GTSNPN and SVGIG (reference sequence). Trimming took 2 bases from V and 10 from J; bases not matched to a gene: 14. CDR3 residues: CAWSKGGQGPRGAFF. CDR3 sequence (DNA): TGTGCCTGGAGTAAGGGAGGACAGGGGCCTCGGGGAGCTTTCTTT. The full variable domain, rest sourced from reference TRBV30 and TRBJ1-1, is SQTIHQWPATLVQPVGSPLSLECTVEGTSNPNLYWYRQAAGRGLQLLFYSVGIGQISSEVPQNLSASRPQDRQFILSSKKLLLSDSGFYLCAWSKGGQGPRGAFFGQGTRLTVV.

This rearrangement joins TRBV7-2 to TRBJ2-3; D is possibly TRBD1 (6 bases). This CDR3 is built from 13 residues. Germline CDR1 SGHTA, CDR2 FQGNSA. Trimming removed 4 bases from V and 4 bases from J, with 9 bases in between. This CDR3 is CASSSQGPDTQYF. The CDR3 DNA reads TGTGCCAGCAGCTCACAGGGACCAGATACGCAGTATTTT.

The V call is TRBV5-1, the J call TRBJ2-2; D gene unclear. The germline V and J ends were trimmed by 0 bases and 7 bases, with 4 bases remaining between them. The CDR3 is 12 residues long. The germline V gene encodes CDR1 SGHRS and CDR2 YFSETQ. CDR3 DNA sequence: TGCGCCAGCAGCTTGGCCCACGGGGAGCTGTTTTTT. It encodes CASSLAHGELFF. The full variable domain, in which reference TRBV5-1 and TRBJ2-2 provide the parts outside the CDR3, is KAGVTQTPRYLIKTRGQQVTLSCSPISGHRSVSWYQQTPGQGLQFLFEYFSETQRNKGNFPGRFSGRQFSNSRSEMNVSTLELGDSALYLCASSLAHGELFFGEGSRLTVL.

The chain uses TRBV7-2 and TRBJ1-3; no definite D call. Germline CDR1 reads SGHTA; CDR2 reads FQGNSA. This CDR3 region has 15 residues. V dropped 5 bases and J dropped 1 base, with 12 bases sitting between them. This chain's CDR3 is CASSQDRSSGNTIYF. CDR3 DNA: TGTGCCAGCAGCCAAGACCGGAGTTCTGGAAACACCATATATTTT.